This T cell receptor beta chain was captured by sequencing in a study of control samples from healthy donors and cancer patients (dated by TCRdb to 2019 to 2021). As for this clone: This clone's antigen is unknown. Base quality data are lacking; no much larger clone is found one base away.

From cysteine to phenylalanine, the CDR3 is 11 amino acids long. Solely the CDR3 DNA is kept, with 33 bases framed from the first base. The germline V gene encodes CDR1 GTSNPN and CDR2 SVGIG (reference sequence). V is shortened by 5 bases, J by 5 bases, and the region joining them spans 10 bases. Receptors were amplified or captured by the immunoSEQ multiplex PCR assay. Sourced from immuneACCESS, this table was stored by TCRdb with only in-frame sequences that have V and J called. A share of the clones is absent; for the studies checked, an unresolved V gene accounts for under half, and the remainder has no known explanation. The table for this sample lists about 48,000 clones; 93% of them were counted only once. Around 22% of the sample comes from the top ten.

Material: PBMCs. The chain uses TRBV30 and TRBJ2-7; no confident D gene assignment can be made. This sequence originates from a woman between 50 and 59 years old with head and neck cancer. The DNA sequence is given as TGTGCCTGGGGGGTTGGGGACGAGCAGTACTTC. Its amino acids are CAWGVGDEQYF.